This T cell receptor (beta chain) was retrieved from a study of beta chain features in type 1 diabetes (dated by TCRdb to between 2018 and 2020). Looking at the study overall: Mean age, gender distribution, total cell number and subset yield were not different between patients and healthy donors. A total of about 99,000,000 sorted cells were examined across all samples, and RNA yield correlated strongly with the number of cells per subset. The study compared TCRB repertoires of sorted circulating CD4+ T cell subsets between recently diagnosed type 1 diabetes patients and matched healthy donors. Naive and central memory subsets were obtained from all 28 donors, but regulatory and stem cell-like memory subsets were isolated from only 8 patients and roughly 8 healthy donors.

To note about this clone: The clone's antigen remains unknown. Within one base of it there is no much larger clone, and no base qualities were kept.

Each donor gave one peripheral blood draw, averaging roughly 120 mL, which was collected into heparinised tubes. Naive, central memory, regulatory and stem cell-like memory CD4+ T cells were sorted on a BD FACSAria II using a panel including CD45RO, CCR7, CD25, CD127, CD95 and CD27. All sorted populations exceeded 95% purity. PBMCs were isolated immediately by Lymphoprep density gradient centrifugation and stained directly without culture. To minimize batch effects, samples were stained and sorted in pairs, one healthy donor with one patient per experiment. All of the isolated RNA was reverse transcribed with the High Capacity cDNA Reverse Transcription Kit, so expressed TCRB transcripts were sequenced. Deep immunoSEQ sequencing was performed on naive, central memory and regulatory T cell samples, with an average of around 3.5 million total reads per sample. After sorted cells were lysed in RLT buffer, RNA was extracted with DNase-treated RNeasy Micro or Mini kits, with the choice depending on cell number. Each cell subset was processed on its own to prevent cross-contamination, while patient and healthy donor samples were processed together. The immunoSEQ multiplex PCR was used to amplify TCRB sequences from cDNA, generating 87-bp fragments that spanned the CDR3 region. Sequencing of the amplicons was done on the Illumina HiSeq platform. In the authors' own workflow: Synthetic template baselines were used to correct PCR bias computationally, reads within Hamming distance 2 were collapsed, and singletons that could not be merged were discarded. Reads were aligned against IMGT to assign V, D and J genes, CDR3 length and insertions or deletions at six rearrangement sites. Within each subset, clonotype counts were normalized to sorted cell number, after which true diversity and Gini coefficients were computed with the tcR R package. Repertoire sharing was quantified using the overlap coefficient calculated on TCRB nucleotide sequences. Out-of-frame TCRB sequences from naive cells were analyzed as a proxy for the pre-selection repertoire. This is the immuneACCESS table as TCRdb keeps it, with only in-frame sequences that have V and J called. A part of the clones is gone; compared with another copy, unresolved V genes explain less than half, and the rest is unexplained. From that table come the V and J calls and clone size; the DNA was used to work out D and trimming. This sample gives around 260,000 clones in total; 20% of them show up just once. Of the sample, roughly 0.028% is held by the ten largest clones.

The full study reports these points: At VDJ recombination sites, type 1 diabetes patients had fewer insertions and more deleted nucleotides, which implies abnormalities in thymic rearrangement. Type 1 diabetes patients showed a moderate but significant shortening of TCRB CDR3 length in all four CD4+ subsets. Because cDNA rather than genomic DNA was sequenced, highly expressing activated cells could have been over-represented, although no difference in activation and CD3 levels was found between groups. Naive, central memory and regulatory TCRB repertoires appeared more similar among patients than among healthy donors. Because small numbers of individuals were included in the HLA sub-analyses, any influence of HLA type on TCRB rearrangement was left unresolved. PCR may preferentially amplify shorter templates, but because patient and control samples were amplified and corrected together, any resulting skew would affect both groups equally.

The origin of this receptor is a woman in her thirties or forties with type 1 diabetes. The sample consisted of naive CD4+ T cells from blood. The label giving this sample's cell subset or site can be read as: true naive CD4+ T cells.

The CDR3 here reads CASRSYRQDFPYEQYF. Read as DNA, the sequence is TGTGCCAGCAGATCCTACCGACAGGATTTCCCCTACGAGCAGTACTTC. The V gene is TRBV28 and the J gene is TRBJ2-7, and possibly TRBD1, on 6 matching bases. The CDR1 and CDR2 encoded by the germline V gene are MDHEN and SYDVKM. V gives up 6 bases and J gives up 2 bases, and the segment between their germline ends measures 20 bases. The CDR3, cysteine through phenylalanine, is 16 amino acids long. The kept DNA is CDR3 alone, 48 bases in frame from the first base. Full variable domain (CDR3 extended with the reference TRBV28 and TRBJ2-7 proteins): DVKVTQSSRYLVKRTGEKVFLECVQDMDHENMFWYRQDPGLGLRLIYFSYDVKMKEKGDIPEGYSVSREKKERFSLILESASTNQTSMYLCASRSYRQDFPYEQYFGPGTRLTVT.